These 20 T cell receptor beta chains share one sample of origin, sequenced in a study of T cell repertoires in cytomegalovirus infection. In TCRdb, the reads were re-called with MiXCR into one record per CDR3 protein. The top ten clones hold roughly two fifths of a sample with hundreds of thousands of distinct CDR3 sequences, about 44% of them seen once. The antigens of these receptors remain unknown. Here the sequenced sample was cultured PBMCs, taken from culture after CMV antigen stimulation. These receptors all come from a human donor in good health (CMV status not recorded). Some clones in this sample may be carry-over from other donors' samples.

The chain carries TRBV4-1 and TRBJ2-3; tentative D call: TRBD2 (6 bases). This CDR3 region has 16 residues. In germline, CDR1 is MGHRA, CDR2 YSYEKL. The V end was cut by 2 bases, the J end by 8 bases, with 20 bases between. The DNA of the CDR3 is TGCGCCAGCAGCCAAAATCCGGGACTCGATTTGGTTACGCAGTATTTT. It translates to CASSQNPGLDLVTQYF.

The chain carries TRBV29-1 and TRBJ2-1, with 16 bases identical to TRBD2. Germline CDR1 SQVTM, CDR2 ANQGSEA. V lost 6 bases, J lost 1 base, and 6 bases stayed unmatched. The CDR3 is 17 residues long. The chain's CDR3 is CSVKGLAGGDSYNEQFF. In DNA form, the CDR3 reads TGCAGCGTCAAGGGACTAGCGGGAGGGGATTCCTACAATGAGCAGTTCTTC.

The rearrangement joins TRBV7-6 to TRBJ2-7; D gene uncertain. The V and J ends lost 1 base and 9 bases respectively, with 13 bases between them. The CDR3 length is 13 residues. Germline V gene sequence: CDR1 SGHVS, CDR2 FNYEAQ. The CDR3: CASSLGGTRGQYF. The CDR3 bases are TGTGCCAGCAGCTTAGGAGGTACTCGAGGGCAGTACTTC.

The J gene is TRBJ2-5, the V gene TRBV4-2, with D perhaps given as TRBD1 or TRBD2 (5 bases each). Germline-derived CDR1 and CDR2 are LGHNA and YNFKEQ. The CDR3 runs to 17 residues. Trimming cost V 0 bases and J 6 bases, with 20 bases left between them. The CDR3 loop is CASSQDRGGGGHQTQYF. CDR3 DNA: TGTGCCAGCAGCCAAGATAGGGGCGGAGGTGGGCATCAGACCCAGTACTTC.

The chain joins TRBV7-9 to TRBJ2-5; D gene ambiguous. Trimming pared 3 bases from V and 5 bases from J, leaving 7 bases between. Per germline, CDR1 SEHNR and CDR2 FQNEAQ (reference sequence). The CDR3 spans 12 residues. The CDR3, as DNA: TGTGCCAGCAGCTTCGCAGACGAGACCCAGTACTTC. This encodes CASSFADETQYF.

The chain combines TRBV12-3 or TRBV12-4 with TRBJ2-1, with D possibly being TRBD1 or TRBD2 (5 bases each). V lost 7 bases and J 5 bases, leaving 15 bases between the germline ends. The CDR3 spans 14 residues. This chain's CDR3 is CASTLGVAHNEQFF. For the CDR3, the DNA is TGTGCCAGCACTTTGGGGGTAGCCCACAATGAGCAGTTCTTC.

The chain recombines TRBV18 with TRBJ2-7, with 7 positions matching TRBD2. The V and J ends lost 4 bases and 6 bases, in that order; junction bases with no gene match: 6. CDR3 length equals 13 residues. The germline V gene has CDR1 KGHSH and CDR2 LQKENI. CDR3 nucleotides: TGTGCCAGCTCACAACAAACTAGCGCCGAGCAGTACTTC. Translating it yields CASSQQTSAEQYF. The variable domain in full, completed from reference TRBV18 and TRBJ2-7, reads NAGVMQNPRHLVRRRGQEARLRCSPMKGHSHVYWYRQLPEEGLKFMVYLQKENIIDESGMPKERFSAEFPKEGPSILRIQQVVRGDSAAYFCASSQQTSAEQYFGPGTRLTVT.

The rearrangement uses TRBV7-2 and TRBJ2-5; D not certain. CDR3 length: 14 amino acids. Trimming removed 4 bases at V and 0 bases at J, with 9 bases between. Germline loops: CDR1 SGHTA, CDR2 FQGNSA. In DNA form, the CDR3 reads TGTGCCAGCAGCTCCGCCTTCCACCAAGAGACCCAGTACTTC. This translates into CASSSAFHQETQYF.

This clonotype has at least ten counts. V gene TRBV7-2 combines with J gene TRBJ2-7; maybe TRBD2 (6 bases). There are 14 residues in the CDR3. CDR1 and CDR2 (germline): SGHTA, FQGNSA. Trimming took 0 bases from V and 4 from J, leaving 10 bases between them. The CDR3 spells CASSLARLGYEQYF. The CDR3, as DNA: TGTGCCAGCAGCTTAGCCCGACTAGGGTACGAGCAGTACTTC.

This clonotype appeared a few times. V is TRBV4-2 and J is TRBJ1-6; D is uncertain. CDR3 length: 15 residues. V was shortened by 5 bases and J by 7 bases, with 15 bases between the two germline ends. Germline CDR1 is LGHNA and CDR2 is YNFKEQ. CDR3 nucleotides: TGTGCCAGCAGCTGGCAGGAGGTTGGAAATTCACCCCTCCACTTT. Its protein is CASSWQEVGNSPLHF.

The chain has TRBV28 and TRBJ2-3; D remains unclear. This CDR3 is 17 amino acids long. Trimming shortened V by 3 bases and J by 2 bases, and 18 bases separated the two germline ends. Germline lookup yields CDR1 MDHEN and CDR2 SYDVKM. The CDR3 spells CASSFSFLVDPTDTQYF. CDR3 DNA: TGTGCCAGCAGTTTTTCTTTCTTGGTGGACCCCACAGATACGCAGTATTTT.

This clonotype has more than one count but fewer than ten. The chain links TRBV6-1 to TRBJ2-7; D remains ambiguous. Germline assignment: CDR1 MNHNS and CDR2 SASEGT. Trimming took 6 bases from V and 3 from J, leaving 6 bases between them. CDR3 length: 11 residues. CDR3 protein: CASRHDYEQYF. The CDR3 DNA reads as TGTGCCAGCAGACACGACTACGAGCAGTACTTC.

The chain recombines TRBV7-2 with TRBJ2-7, with D tentatively TRBD1 (6 bases). The CDR3 covers 14 residues. The ends were cut back, 6 bases at V and 4 bases at J, with 16 bases in the middle. Germline CDR1 SGHTA, CDR2 FQGNSA. In DNA form, the CDR3 reads TGTGCCAGCAGAGAGCCCCGCGACAGGTACGAGCAGTACTTC. Amino acid sequence: CASREPRDRYEQYF.

This clonotype was observed a handful of times. The chain links TRBV7-2 to TRBJ2-7; D unresolved. Trimming took 1 base from V and 2 from J, leaving 9 bases between them. Germline CDR1 reads SGHTA; CDR2 reads FQGNSA. The CDR3 contains 14 residues. CDR3 sequence (DNA): TGTGCCAGCAGCTTAGACTCAGGCACCTACGAGCAGTACTTC. It translates to CASSLDSGTYEQYF.

The chain links TRBV19 to TRBJ1-5; D is unresolved. Trimming pared 9 bases from V and 5 bases from J, leaving 14 bases between. Germline assignment: CDR1 LNHDA and CDR2 SQIVND (reference sequence). This CDR3 has 13 amino acids. DNA of the CDR3: TGTGCCAGCTCAGACTTTAGAGATCAGCCCCAGCATTTT. Amino acids: CASSDFRDQPQHF.

In its sample, this clonotype was seen a few times. The gene calls are TRBV7-2 and TRBJ2-3; tentative D call: TRBD2 (7 bases). CDR1 and CDR2 from the germline V gene are SGHTA and FQGNSA. Deletions cut 1 base from V and 5 bases from J, with 13 bases between. This CDR3 spans 15 amino acids. The CDR3 loop is CASSLGGGAVDTQYF. DNA of the CDR3: TGTGCCAGCAGCTTAGGGGGGGGGGCTGTAGATACGCAGTATTTT.

This clonotype was counted between two and nine times. The chain carries TRBV5-4 and TRBJ2-7; D is possibly TRBD1 or TRBD2 (5 bases each). The CDR3 contains 16 residues. From germline, CDR1 is SGHNT and CDR2 YYREEE (reference sequence). V lost 3 bases to trimming and J lost 4 bases, with 20 bases between them. This CDR3 is CASSSHRDGSLYEQYF. The CDR3 DNA follows: TGTGCCAGCAGCTCACACCGGGACGGGTCCCTATACGAGCAGTACTTC.

The chain employs TRBV25-1 and TRBJ2-7, with D perhaps matching TRBD1 or TRBD2 (5 bases each). There are 13 residues in the CDR3. CDR1 MGHDK and CDR2 SYGVNS come from the germline V gene. Deletions cut 8 bases from V and 3 bases from J, with 14 bases between. The CDR3 here is CASSGTAVYEQYF. The CDR3 coding sequence is TGTGCCAGCTCAGGGACCGCAGTCTACGAGCAGTACTTC.

The V and J genes are TRBV7-2 and TRBJ2-7; D may be TRBD2 (6 bases). V dropped 6 bases and J dropped 2 bases, with 11 bases sitting between them. Germline CDR1 and CDR2: SGHTA and FQGNSA. This CDR3 contains 13 residues. CDR3 loop: CASRLSGTYEQYF. CDR3 sequence (DNA): TGTGCCAGCAGACTTAGCGGAACCTACGAGCAGTACTTC.

The chain combines TRBV18 with TRBJ1-2; the D is unclear. The ends were cut back, 3 bases at V and 6 bases at J, with 11 bases in the middle. The CDR3 extends over 13 amino acids. Germline CDR1 reads KGHSH; CDR2 reads LQKENI. This CDR3 reads CASSPNTGDGYTF. The CDR3, as DNA: TGTGCCAGCTCACCCAATACGGGAGATGGCTACACCTTC.